The 15 T cell receptor delta chains listed next were all sequenced from one sample in a study of gamma-delta T cells after stem cell transplantation. TCRdb reanalysed the RT-PCR reads via CATT. The table includes thousands of delta-chain clones, 2.5% to 3.5% detected once. Sequenced: gamma-delta T cells. These receptors were obtained from a human donor. It is not recorded whose cells these are; they may come from a transplant donor.

On this clone itself: This DNA translates differently at residue 12 from the TCRdb protein, which is that of a much larger clone; a read error is likely, and the protein shown is the DNA's own translation. The rearrangement links TRDV2 to TRDJ1; 7 nucleotides agree with TRDD3. The ends lost 0 bases at V and 0 bases at J; junction bases unmatched: 12. Per germline, CDR1 GEAIGNYY and CDR2 EKD. This CDR3 has 18 amino acids. As DNA, the CDR3 is TGTGCCTGTGACACCGTAGCAACTGGGGACCCGCACACCGATAAACTCATCTTT. It translates to CACDTVATGDPHTDKLIF.

This clone was seen more than once but under ten times. With only one base between it and a far larger clone, this is likely a read error. The same CDR3 is also encoded by other DNA sequences in this sample. The chain couples TRDV3 to TRDJ1; D is possibly TRDD3 (6 bases). The CDR3 is made up of 16 amino acids. CDR1 and CDR2 from the germline V gene are TVYSNPD and GDNSRS (reference sequence). V was cut by 2 bases and J by 1 base, with 20 bases left in between. The CDR3 DNA sequence: TGTGCCTTTGCCCCCTTTAGCGGGGGAACCACCGATAAACTCATCTTT. Protein: CAFAPFSGGTTDKLIF. Full variable domain (missing parts from reference TRDV3 and TRDJ1): CDKVTQSSPDQTVASGSEVVLLCTYDTVYSNPDLFWYRIRPDYSFQFVFYGDNSRSEGADFTQGRFSVKHILTQKAFHLVISPVRTEDSATYYCAFAPFSGGTTDKLIFGKGTRVTVEP.

This clone is medium-sized. Different DNA sequences within this sample yield the same CDR3. The rearrangement links TRDV2 to TRDJ2; D unresolved. CDR3 size: 20 residues. V was pared by 0 bases and J by 2 bases, with 24 bases between. Germline CDR1 GEAIGNYY, CDR2 EKD. In DNA form, the CDR3 reads TGTGCCTGTGACACCGTAGGCCAGCACCATCTGGAGCGCTTGACAGCACAACTCTTCTTT. Amino acid sequence: CACDTVGQHHLERLTAQLFF.

This clone was counted only a few times. A read error is likely here: a far larger clone is one base away. Other DNA sequences in this specimen translate into the identical CDR3. V gene TRDV2 combines with J gene TRDJ1; TRDD3 agrees at 13 bases. The CDR3 spans 18 residues. J lost 2 bases, V lost 2 bases, and 10 bases had no gene match. CDR1 is GEAIGNYY, CDR2 EKD, per germline. For the CDR3, the DNA is TGTGCCTGTGACATCCTCACTGGGGGATACGGTCGGACCGATAAACTCATCTTT. Amino acid sequence: CACDILTGGYGRTDKLIF.

This clone was detected only a few times. Translating this DNA gives a protein that differs at residue 3 from the TCRdb one, which belongs to a much larger clone; a read error is likely, and the protein shown is this translation. The chain combines TRDV2 with TRDJ1; a possible D gene is TRDD3 (5 bases). CDR1 GEAIGNYY and CDR2 EKD come from the germline V gene. The CDR3 length is 15 residues. This CDR3 reads CARDTVTGNTDKLIF. DNA for the CDR3: TGTGCCCGTGACACCGTGACTGGCAACACCGATAAACTCATCTTT.

This clone was found a few times. A read error likely explains why the TCRdb protein, taken from a much larger clone, differs from this DNA's translation at residue 14; the protein shown is translated from the DNA. The genes are TRDV1 and TRDJ1; D gene ambiguous. Germline V gives CDR1 TSWWSYY, CDR2 QGS. The CDR3 is 15 amino acids. The CDR3 region has the DNA TGTGCTCTTGGGGAACCGGCGGGGTACACCGATAAACTCACCTTT. It translates to CALGEPAGYTDKLTF.

This clone appeared a few times. TCRdb attributes to this sequence the protein of a much larger clone, which differs from the DNA translation at residue 5; a read error is likely, and the protein displayed is translated from the DNA. The chain carries TRDV2 and TRDJ1; TRDD3 aligns across 13 bases. Unmatched junction bases numbered 4, after V lost 0 bases and J lost 1 base. CDR1 is GEAIGNYY, CDR2 EKD, per germline. CDR3 length equals 17 residues. This CDR3 is CACDTLTGGYATDKLIF. The CDR3 nucleotides are TGTGCCTGTGACACCCTTACTGGGGGATACGCCACCGATAAACTCATCTTT.

With regard to this clone: For this DNA, TCRdb reports the protein of a much larger clone, which diverges at residue 5, most likely from a read error; the protein presented here is translated directly from the DNA. The V call is TRDV2, the J call TRDJ1, with 12 bases fitting TRDD3. Germline assignment: CDR1 GEAIGNYY and CDR2 EKD. J gave up 9 bases and V 3 bases, and 19 bases lay outside the gene matches. The CDR3 runs to 18 residues. The CDR3 spells CACDAVQGLSGGYAELIF. CDR3 coding DNA: TGTGCCTGTGACGCCGTCCAGGGCCTTTCTGGGGGATACGCCGAACTCATCTTT.

This clone was observed a handful of times. Since a far larger clone is one base different, this is likely a read error. The rearrangement joins TRDV2 to TRDJ1, with D unclear. The germline CDR1 and CDR2 sequences are GEAIGNYY and EKD. This CDR3 comprises 19 residues. The V and J ends lost 1 base and 0 bases respectively, with 23 bases between them. The CDR3 reads CACDTVGLGGLSYTDKLIF. CDR3 DNA: TGTGCCTGTGACACGGTCGGTCTTGGTGGGCTTTCGTACACCGATAAACTCATCTTT.

Only a few counts were recorded for this clone. The TCRdb protein comes from a much larger clone and disagrees with this DNA's translation at residue 5, likely due to a read error; the protein given here is derived from the DNA. Written as DNA, the CDR3 is TGTGCCTGTGACGGGTCTGGGGGATCAAGCTCCTGGGACACCCGACAGATGTTTTTC. Translating gives CACDGSGGSSSWDTRQMFF. The rearrangement uses TRDV2 and TRDJ3, with 9 bases fitting TRDD3. Trimming cost V 3 bases and J 0 bases; bases outside gene matches: 8. Germline-derived CDR1 and CDR2 are GEAIGNYY and EKD. This CDR3 region has 19 residues.

In this sample, this clone turned up a few times. TCRdb shows a much larger clone's protein in place of this DNA's translation, and the two differ at residue 12, likely through a read error; the protein shown is translated from the DNA. The genes are TRDV2 and TRDJ1; 8 positions match TRDD3. The germline V gene encodes CDR1 GEAIGNYY and CDR2 EKD. This CDR3 has 15 amino acids. CDR3 region: CACDSLGVYTDNLIF. The CDR3 coding sequence is TGTGCCTGTGACTCACTGGGGGTGTACACCGATAATCTCATCTTT.

For this clone: TCRdb pairs this DNA with a much larger clone's protein that differs at residue 5, likely a read error; the protein shown was translated from the DNA. CDR3 in amino acids: CACDKITGIEPYADKLIF. CDR3 nucleotides: TGTGCCTGTGACAAAATTACTGGGATTGAGCCCTACGCCGATAAACTCATCTTT. This chain connects TRDV2 to TRDJ1; D possibly corresponds to TRDD3 (6 bases). Germline CDR1 reads GEAIGNYY; CDR2 reads EKD. V lost 2 bases and J lost 3, with 24 bases in between. The CDR3 is made up of 18 amino acids.

By sample fraction, this clone is medium-sized. The chain combines TRDV2 with TRDJ1; TRDD3 aligns across 13 bases. Unmatched junction bases numbered 15, after V lost 3 bases and J lost 6 bases. This CDR3 has 18 amino acids. The germline V gene has CDR1 GEAIGNYY and CDR2 EKD. CDR3 loop: CACDALTGGYAPRHKLIF. The CDR3 bases are TGTGCCTGTGACGCCTTAACTGGGGGATACGCCCCGCGCCATAAACTCATCTTT.

This clone has more than one count but fewer than ten. The translation of this DNA and the TCRdb protein of a much larger clone differ at residue 3, probably owing to a read error; the protein shown here is translated from the DNA. V and J are TRDV2 and TRDJ1; TRDD3 matches at 12 bases. The CDR3 loop spans 17 amino acids. Germline lookup yields CDR1 GEAIGNYY and CDR2 EKD. The CDR3 protein is CAYDTLGDTANTDKLIF. CDR3 nucleotides: TGTGCCTATGACACACTGGGGGATACAGCAAACACCGATAAACTCATCTTT.

Concerning this clone itself: The TCRdb record carries a much larger clone's protein, which differs from this DNA's translation at residue 16; a read error is the likely cause, and the protein listed here is the DNA translation. J is TRDJ1 and V is TRDV2; the match to TRDD3 covers 9 bases. V was pared by 1 base and J by 13 bases, with 24 bases of the junction left unmatched. Germline lookup yields CDR1 GEAIGNYY and CDR2 EKD. This CDR3 spans 18 amino acids. CDR3 sequence: CACDTVTTGIRVGQEPIF. CDR3 DNA: TGTGCCTGTGACACGGTAACTACGGGGATACGGGTTGGTCAGGAACCCATCTTT.